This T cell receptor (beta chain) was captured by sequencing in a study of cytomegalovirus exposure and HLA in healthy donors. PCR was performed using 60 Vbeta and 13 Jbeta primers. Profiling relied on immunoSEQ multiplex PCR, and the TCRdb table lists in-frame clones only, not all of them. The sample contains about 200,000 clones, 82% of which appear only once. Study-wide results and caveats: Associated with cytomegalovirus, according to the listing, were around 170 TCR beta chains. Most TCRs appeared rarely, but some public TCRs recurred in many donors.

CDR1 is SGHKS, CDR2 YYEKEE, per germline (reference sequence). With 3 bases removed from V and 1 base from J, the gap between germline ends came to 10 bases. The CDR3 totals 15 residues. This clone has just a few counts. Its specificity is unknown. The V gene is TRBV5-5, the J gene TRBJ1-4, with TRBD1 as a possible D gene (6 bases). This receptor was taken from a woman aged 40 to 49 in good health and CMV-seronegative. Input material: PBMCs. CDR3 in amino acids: CASSWGGGTNEKLFF. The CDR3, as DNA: TGTGCCAGCAGCTGGGGAGGGGGAACTAATGAAAAACTGTTTTTT.